Sequencing of this T cell receptor beta chain was carried out in a study of T cells in Graves' hyperthyroidism and ophthalmopathy. Study-level background: It was at initial diagnosis, before any treatment, that peripheral blood was collected.

RNA transcripts provided the source from which TCR beta CDR3 regions were amplified. First-round RT-PCR of the TCR CDR3 relied on the HTBI primer set. Each CDR3 protein is one row after TCRdb ran MiXCR on the multiplex PCR reads. In the table there are about 400,000 distinct CDR3 sequences, around 15% of which are singletons. This clonotype occurred a few times. Its antigen remains unidentified. The study left out patients who had uncontrolled infection, other autoimmune disease, pregnancy or lactation. Study-wide results and caveats: Most thyroid-expanded clonotypes above 0.001 were also found in blood. A median around 6.4 months before onset, the model predicted ophthalmopathy.

The CDR3 runs to 15 residues. The V and J ends lost 2 bases and 7 bases, in that order; junction bases with no gene match: 5. In germline, CDR1 is SQVTM, CDR2 ANQGSEA. What was sequenced was blood. The TCR was taken from a woman aged 55-70 years with Graves' ophthalmopathy. The J gene is TRBJ2-1, the V gene TRBV29-1, with 13 bases identical to TRBD2. The CDR3 reads CSVELPTSGRNEQFF. The CDR3, as DNA: TGCAGCGTTGAACTTCCGACTAGCGGGAGGAATGAGCAGTTCTTC.